This T cell receptor beta chain stems from a study of control samples from healthy donors and cancer patients. This CDR3 comprises 17 residues. Germline V gene data show CDR1 as MDHEN and CDR2 as SYDVKM. V shed 7 bases, J shed 1 base, and the junction held 12 bases outside the gene matches. Some clones are missing from TCRdb's copy, which holds only in-frame ones; the method was immunoSEQ multiplex PCR. The sample includes some 94,000 clones, 70% to 90% of them seen just once. The origin of this receptor is a woman aged 50 to 60 with colorectal cancer. Material for sequencing was PBMCs. The genes are TRBV28 and TRBJ1-1, with TRBD1 identical over 10 bases. The CDR3 reads CASISGTGAHSNTEAFF. The CDR3 nucleotides are TGTGCCAGCATCTCTGGGACAGGGGCCCATTCGAACACTGAAGCTTTCTTT.